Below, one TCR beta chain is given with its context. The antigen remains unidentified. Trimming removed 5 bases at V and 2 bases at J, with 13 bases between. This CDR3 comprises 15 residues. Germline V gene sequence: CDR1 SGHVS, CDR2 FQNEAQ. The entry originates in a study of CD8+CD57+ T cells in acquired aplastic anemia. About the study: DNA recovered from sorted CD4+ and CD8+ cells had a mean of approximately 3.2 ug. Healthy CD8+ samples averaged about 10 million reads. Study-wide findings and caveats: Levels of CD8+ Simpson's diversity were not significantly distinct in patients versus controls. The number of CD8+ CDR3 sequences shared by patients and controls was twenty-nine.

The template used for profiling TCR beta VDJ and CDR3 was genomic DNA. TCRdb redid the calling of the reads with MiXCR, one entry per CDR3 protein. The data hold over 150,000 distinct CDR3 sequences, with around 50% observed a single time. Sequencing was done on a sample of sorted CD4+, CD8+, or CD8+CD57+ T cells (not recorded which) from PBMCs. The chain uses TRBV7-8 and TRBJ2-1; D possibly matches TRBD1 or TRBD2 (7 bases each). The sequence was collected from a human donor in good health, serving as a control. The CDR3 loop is CASSLSGTAYNEQFF. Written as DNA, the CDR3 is TGTGCCAGCAGCCTCAGCGGGACAGCCTACAATGAGCAGTTCTTC.